What follows are 26 T cell receptor beta chains derived from one specimen sequenced in a study of vaccination effects on CD4 cells after COVID-19. Cultured cells yielded isolated CD4+ T cells after nine to ten days. It was two doses of either the BNT162b2 or mRNA-1273 vaccine that participants received. Assay used: immunoSEQ multiplex PCR; TCRdb lists only in-frame clones, some missing. This sample has under 55,000 clones, with less than 85% found just once. Their antigens are not known. The specimen comprised CD4+ T cells from PBMCs cultured without peptide, sampled after COVID-19 vaccination. The origin of the receptors is a human donor who received a COVID-19 vaccine.

The V gene is TRBV29-1, the J gene TRBJ2-3; D is perhaps TRBD2 (5 bases). The CDR3 is made up of 16 amino acids. Germline V gene sequence: CDR1 SQVTM, CDR2 ANQGSEA. V was shortened by 8 bases and J by 5 bases, with 26 bases between the two germline ends. DNA of the CDR3: TGCAGCCCTGAGGTGCGGGCAGTCCTCAAAGGAGATACGCAGTATTTT. Protein: CSPEVRAVLKGDTQYF.

CDR3 in amino acids: CASSLAPTEAFF. The CDR3 DNA sequence: TGTGCCAGCAGCTTAGCTCCCACAGAAGCTTTCTTT. The chain couples TRBV7-2 to TRBJ1-1; D not certain. Trimming left V 0 bases short and J 8 bases short, with 7 bases between. The CDR3 sequence is 12 residues long. Germline CDR1 and CDR2: SGHTA and FQGNSA.

J is TRBJ1-2 and V is TRBV5-6, with TRBD1 identical over 7 bases. The germline V gene has CDR1 SGHDT and CDR2 YYEEEE. V was pared by 3 bases and J by 1 base, with 3 bases of the junction left unmatched. This CDR3 is 14 amino acids long. The CDR3 loop is CASSSGQLNYGYTF. In DNA, the CDR3 is TGTGCCAGCAGCTCGGGACAGCTTAACTATGGCTACACCTTC.

The chain joins TRBV14 to TRBJ2-7; perhaps TRBD1 as D (6 bases). Trimming took off 4 bases at V and 2 bases at J, with 18 bases between the two ends. This CDR3 is built from 16 residues. Germline CDR1 is SGHDN and CDR2 is FVKESK. The chain's CDR3 is CASSPWDTRGTYEQYF. CDR3 nucleotide sequence: TGTGCCAGCAGCCCGTGGGACACCCGCGGCACCTACGAGCAGTACTTC.

The V call is TRBV30, the J call TRBJ1-1; 7 bases match TRBD1. Germline V gene sequence: CDR1 GTSNPN, CDR2 SVGIG (reference sequence). CDR3 length: 15 amino acids. Trimming at V came to 4 bases and at J to 2 bases, leaving 10 bases not matched to a gene. CDR3 sequence: CAWKTLGTANTEAFF. The CDR3 DNA is TGTGCCTGGAAAACTCTCGGGACAGCAAACACTGAAGCTTTCTTT.

The chain uses TRBV2 and TRBJ2-5; D may be TRBD1 (5 bases). The CDR3 loop spans 13 amino acids. Germline V CDR1 and CDR2: SNHLY, FYNNEI. V gave up 11 bases and J gave up 2 bases, with 15 bases separating them. CDR3 in amino acids: CAGQKFGQETQYF. CDR3 sequence (DNA): TGTGCCGGACAAAAGTTTGGGCAAGAGACCCAGTACTTC.

The rearrangement uses TRBV5-6 and TRBJ1-1; 9 nucleotides agree with TRBD1. V lost 0 bases and J lost 4; bases outside the gene matches: 10. Germline CDR1 is SGHDT and CDR2 is YYEEEE. The CDR3 has 17 residues. CDR3: CASSLGTGDFSATEAFF. The CDR3 DNA reads as TGTGCCAGCAGCTTGGGGACAGGGGATTTTTCAGCCACTGAAGCTTTCTTT.

The rearrangement links TRBV5-1 to TRBJ1-5, with D possibly being TRBD1 (5 bases). V was shortened by 3 bases and J by 1 base, with 11 bases between the two germline ends. This CDR3 contains 15 residues. Germline CDR1 SGHRS, CDR2 YFSETQ. The CDR3 DNA reads as TGCGCCAGCAGCTCGACGGGACTGAGCAATCAGCCCCAGCATTTT. It is translated as CASSSTGLSNQPQHF.

This clone was counted between two and nine times. The V gene is TRBV29-1, the J gene TRBJ2-2; 9 nucleotides align to TRBD1. Germline CDR1 reads SQVTM; CDR2 reads ANQGSEA. The CDR3 runs 14 residues. The ends lost 7 bases at V and 4 bases at J; junction bases unmatched: 7. CDR3 sequence (DNA): TGCAGCGGGACACAGGGGGCGAGCACCGGGGAGCTGTTTTTT. This sequence encodes CSGTQGASTGELFF.

This chain uses TRBV5-1 with TRBJ2-5; D might be TRBD1 (6 bases). Germline V gives CDR1 SGHRS, CDR2 YFSETQ. The length of the CDR3 is 14 residues. V lost 5 bases, J lost 0 bases, and 11 bases lay in between. The CDR3 spells CASSGGGHQETQYF. The CDR3 DNA reads as TGCGCCAGCAGTGGGGGCGGGCACCAAGAGACCCAGTACTTC.

This clone was detected only a few times. This chain connects TRBV19 to TRBJ2-1; 13 bases match TRBD2. CDR3 length: 22 amino acids. V lost 2 bases and J lost 0; bases outside the gene matches: 16. Per the germline V gene, CDR1 is LNHDA and CDR2 is SQIVND (reference sequence). CDR3: CASSISRLGLAGAKSSYNEQFF. The CDR3, as DNA: TGTGCCAGTAGTATATCCCGTCTCGGACTAGCGGGGGCCAAAAGCTCCTACAATGAGCAGTTCTTC.

The CDR3 bases are TGTGCCAGTAGTATAGGCTGGGACAGGGTGCCCTCACCCCTCCACTTT. The encoded protein is CASSIGWDRVPSPLHF. This rearrangement joins TRBV19 to TRBJ1-6; 9 positions agree with TRBD1. Germline CDR1 LNHDA, CDR2 SQIVND (reference sequence). The J segment lost 10 bases and the V segment lost 1 base, leaving 8 bases of the junction unmatched. CDR3 length equals 16 residues. The whole variable domain, remainder taken from reference TRBV19 and TRBJ1-6, is DGGITQSPKYLFRKEGQNVTLSCEQNLNHDAMYWYRQDPGQGLRLIYYSQIVNDFQKGDIAEGYSVSREKKESFPLTVTSAQKNPTAFYLCASSIGWDRVPSPLHFGNGTRLTVT.

In DNA form, the CDR3 reads TGTGCCAGCAGCCAAGATCGGGGGGGTCCTCTGACAGATACGCAGTATTTT. This translates into CASSQDRGGPLTDTQYF. This sequence joins TRBV4-2 and TRBJ2-3, with 8 positions matching TRBD2. Per germline, CDR1 LGHNA and CDR2 YNFKEQ. V shed 0 bases, J shed 3 bases, and the junction held 8 bases outside the gene matches. The CDR3 covers 17 residues.

V and J are TRBV5-4 and TRBJ2-3; 7 bases align to TRBD1. Germline V CDR1 and CDR2: SGHNT, YYREEE (reference sequence). The CDR3 totals 15 residues. V lost 2 bases and J lost 1; bases outside the gene matches: 4. The CDR3 sequence: CASSLGGQRTDTQYF. DNA of the CDR3: TGTGCCAGCAGCTTAGGGGGACAGCGCACAGATACGCAGTATTTT. The entire variable domain, with the rest obtained from reference TRBV5-4 and TRBJ2-3, is as follows: ETGVTQSPTHLIKTRGQQVTLRCSSQSGHNTVSWYQQALGQGPQFIFQYYREEENGRGNFPPRFSGLQFPNYSSELNVNALELDDSALYLCASSLGGQRTDTQYFGPGTRLTVL.

V usage is TRBV6-2 or TRBV6-3 and J usage is TRBJ2-3; D might be TRBD2 (6 bases). The CDR3 consists of 14 residues. Trimming pared 4 bases from V and 2 bases from J, leaving 10 bases between. CDR1 is MNHEY and CDR2 is SVGEGT in the germline V gene. CDR3: CASSFGGNTDTQYF. In DNA form, the CDR3 reads TGTGCCAGCAGTTTCGGCGGGAACACAGATACGCAGTATTTT.

This clone was counted between two and nine times. V gene TRBV12-3 or TRBV12-4 combines with J gene TRBJ1-1, with no clear D. This CDR3 region has 13 residues. Trimming took off 5 bases at V and 4 bases at J, with 11 bases between the two ends. The CDR3 protein is CASSRDGFTEAFF. For the CDR3, the DNA is TGTGCCAGCAGTCGTGACGGATTCACTGAAGCTTTCTTT.

The V gene is TRBV7-2, the J gene TRBJ1-2; 9 bases map to TRBD1. V shed 5 bases, J shed 9 bases, and the junction held 10 bases outside the gene matches. Germline V gene sequence: CDR1 SGHTA, CDR2 FQGNSA. CDR3 length: 14 residues. The CDR3 reads CASSPTTGGKSYTF. CDR3 DNA: TGTGCCAGCAGCCCGACGACAGGGGGAAAGAGCTACACCTTC.

The V and J genes are TRBV27 and TRBJ1-4; D perhaps matches TRBD1 (5 bases). Germline CDR1 and CDR2: MNHEY and SMNVEV (reference sequence). This CDR3 comprises 14 residues. The V end lost 5 bases, the J end lost 4 bases, and 11 bases lay between the germline ends. The CDR3 nucleotides are TGTGCCAGCAGTAAACAGGCTCTTAATGAAAAACTGTTTTTT. It specifies CASSKQALNEKLFF.

The chain recombines TRBV19 with TRBJ1-1, with a possible D match to TRBD1 (6 bases). The CDR3 contains 13 residues. Germline CDR1 is LNHDA and CDR2 is SQIVND (reference sequence). With 7 bases removed from V and 5 bases from J, the gap between germline ends came to 14 bases. CDR3 sequence (DNA): TGTGCCAGTAATGCAGGGGACTCGACTGAAGCTTTCTTT. Translation gives CASNAGDSTEAFF.

V and J are TRBV4-2 and TRBJ1-3; the D gene is possibly TRBD1 (5 bases). CDR1 and CDR2 from the germline V gene are LGHNA and YNFKEQ. CDR3 size: 16 residues. V lost 4 bases and J 0 bases, leaving 13 bases between the germline ends. The CDR3 is CASSPRRDGSGNTIYF. The CDR3 DNA is TGTGCCAGCAGCCCGAGGCGGGACGGCTCTGGAAACACCATATATTTT.

The chain is built from TRBV6-5 and TRBJ2-7; TRBD1 agrees at 9 bases. Trimming removed 0 bases from V and 3 bases from J; junction bases left unmatched: 3. CDR1 is MNHEY, CDR2 SVGAGI, per germline. The CDR3 is made up of 15 amino acids. In DNA form, the CDR3 reads TGTGCCAGCAGTTACTCCACAGGGGGCCACTACGAGCAGTACTTC. Protein product: CASSYSTGGHYEQYF.

This clone turned up a few times. This chain uses TRBV3-1 (or the pseudogene TRBV3-2) with TRBJ1-6; D is perhaps TRBD1 (5 bases). Germline CDR1 is LGHDT and CDR2 is YNNKEL (reference sequence). With 3 bases removed from V and 9 bases from J, the gap between germline ends came to 18 bases. The CDR3 totals 16 residues. The CDR3 here is CASSHSRGPFSSPLHF. The CDR3 region has the DNA TGTGCCAGCAGCCACAGCCGGGGACCATTTAGTTCACCCCTCCACTTT.

V gene TRBV5-4 combines with J gene TRBJ2-1, with no clear D. Deletions cut 4 bases from V and 5 bases from J, with 10 bases between. This CDR3 comprises 13 residues. Looked up from germline, CDR1 is SGHNT and CDR2 is YYREEE (reference sequence). The CDR3 loop reads CASSVLGNNEQFF. CDR3 nucleotides: TGTGCCAGCAGCGTTCTTGGGAACAATGAGCAGTTCTTC.

J is TRBJ2-7 and V is TRBV4-1; D gene ambiguous. The CDR3 is made up of 14 amino acids. Germline V CDR1 and CDR2: MGHRA, YSYEKL. Trimming took off 1 base at V and 2 bases at J, with 9 bases between the two ends. The DNA of the CDR3 is TGCGCCAGCAGCCAAGCAACAGCAACCTACGAGCAGTACTTC. This sequence encodes CASSQATATYEQYF.

The V gene is TRBV6-5, the J gene TRBJ2-1; D is ambiguous. Between the trimmed V and J ends, which lost 1 base and 5 bases, there was a span of 6 bases. The CDR3 has 13 amino acids. Germline V lookup: CDR1 MNHEY, CDR2 SVGAGI. CDR3 nucleotide sequence: TGTGCCAGCAGTTACTATTTAGACAATGAGCAGTTCTTC. This encodes CASSYYLDNEQFF.

The sample holds a few counts of this clone. The rearrangement links TRBV19 to TRBJ1-5; D is unresolved. Per germline, CDR1 LNHDA and CDR2 SQIVND (reference sequence). CDR3 length equals 13 residues. Trimming stripped 5 bases from V and 3 bases from J, with 8 bases between. Here the CDR3 DNA reads TGTGCCAGTAGTTATACACACAATCAGCCCCAGCATTTT. Translation: CASSYTHNQPQHF.